This record concerns one T cell receptor (beta chain) sequence. Its cognate antigen is unknown. This entry belongs to a study of graft-versus-host responses after intestinal transplantation. In the study overall: Each patient got anti-thymocyte globulin induction, then tacrolimus and steroids for about 3 years. Findings and caveats of the study: Early post-transplant declines in HvG were associated with peak levels of circulating GvH clones. High graft-versus-host to host-versus-graft clonal ratios were found in allografts of patients who had graft-donor T cell macrochimerism.

The CDR3 is 15 amino acids. CDR1 and CDR2 from the germline V gene are SGHVS and FQNEAQ. V shed 1 base and J shed 2 bases, with 12 bases lying between them. Produced via immunoSEQ multiplex PCR; TCRdb's table is partial and in-frame only. Among more than 80,000 clones listed, about 89% were seen once. Specimen: unstimulated CD4+ T cells sorted from spleen or lymph node cells, collected before intestinal transplant. This chain connects TRBV7-8 to TRBJ2-7; D is undetermined. This sequence originates from a human donor who received an intestinal transplant. The CDR3 loop is CASSLGAAFTYEQYF. The CDR3 bases are TGTGCCAGCAGCTTAGGGGCAGCCTTTACCTACGAGCAGTACTTC. The complete variable domain, with remaining parts taken from reference TRBV7-8 and TRBJ2-7, reads GAGVSQSPRYKVAKRGQDVALRCDPISGHVSLFWYQQALGQGPEFLTYFQNEAQLDKSGLPSDRFFAERPEGSVSTLKIQRTQQEDSAVYLCASSLGAAFTYEQYFGPGTRLTVT.